The T cell receptor beta chain described here comes from a study of beta chain features in type 1 diabetes. Only a few counts were recorded for this clone. What it binds is unknown. Broader study findings: Resolution of whether HLA type affects TCRB rearrangement was not achieved here.

Looked up from germline, CDR1 is SGDLS and CDR2 is YYNGEE. Trimming removed 2 bases at V and 2 bases at J, with 8 bases between. The CDR3 is 15 residues long. Over 95% purity was reached by all sorted populations. Expressed TCRB transcripts were sequenced, since all the RNA that had been isolated was reverse transcribed. The table came from immunoSEQ multiplex PCR; TCRdb's copy has only in-frame clones and leaves some out. This table holds about 210,000 clones, approximately 11% found once. This receptor was obtained from a man aged 18 to 35 in good health. Sequences were obtained from central memory CD4+ T cells from blood. The rearrangement links TRBV9 to TRBJ2-6; D is unresolved. The DNA for the CDR3 is TGTGCCAGCAGCGTTGGGTGGACTGGGGCCAACGTCCTGACTTTC. The encoded protein is CASSVGWTGANVLTF.